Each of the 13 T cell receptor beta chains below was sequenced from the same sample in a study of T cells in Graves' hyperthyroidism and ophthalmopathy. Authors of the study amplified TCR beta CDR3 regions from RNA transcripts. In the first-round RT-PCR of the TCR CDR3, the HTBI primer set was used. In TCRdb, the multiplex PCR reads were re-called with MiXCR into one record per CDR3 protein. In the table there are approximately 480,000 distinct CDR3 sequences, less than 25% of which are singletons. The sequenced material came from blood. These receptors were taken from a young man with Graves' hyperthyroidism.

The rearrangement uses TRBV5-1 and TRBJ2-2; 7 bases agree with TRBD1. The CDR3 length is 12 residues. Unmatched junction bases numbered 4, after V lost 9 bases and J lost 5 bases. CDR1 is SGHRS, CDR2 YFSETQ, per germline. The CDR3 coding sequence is TGCGCCACCGAGGGGGCTACCGGGGAGCTGTTTTTT. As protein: CATEGATGELFF.

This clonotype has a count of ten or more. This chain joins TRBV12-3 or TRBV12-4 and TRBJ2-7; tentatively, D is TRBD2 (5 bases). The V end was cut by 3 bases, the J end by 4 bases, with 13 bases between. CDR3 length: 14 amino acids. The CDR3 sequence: CASSFLRAEYEQYF. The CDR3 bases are TGTGCCAGCAGTTTCTTGAGGGCCGAGTACGAGCAGTACTTC.

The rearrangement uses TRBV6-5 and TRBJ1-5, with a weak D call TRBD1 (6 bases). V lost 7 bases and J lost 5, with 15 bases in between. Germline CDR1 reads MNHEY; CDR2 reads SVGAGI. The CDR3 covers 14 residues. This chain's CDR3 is CASTLPGVDQPQHF. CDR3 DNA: TGTGCCAGCACTTTACCAGGGGTGGATCAGCCCCAGCATTTT.

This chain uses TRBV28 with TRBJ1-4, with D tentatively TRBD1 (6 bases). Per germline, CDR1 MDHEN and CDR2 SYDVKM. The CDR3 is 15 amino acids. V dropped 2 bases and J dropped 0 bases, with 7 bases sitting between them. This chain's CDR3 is CASSLAGATNEKLFF. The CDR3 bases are TGTGCCAGCAGTTTAGCAGGGGCAACTAATGAAAAACTGTTTTTT.

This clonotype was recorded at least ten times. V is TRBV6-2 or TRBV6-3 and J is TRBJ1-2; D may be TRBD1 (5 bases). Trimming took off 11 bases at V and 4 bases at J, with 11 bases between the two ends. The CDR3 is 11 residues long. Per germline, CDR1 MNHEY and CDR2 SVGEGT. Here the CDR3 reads CAGQRLYGYTF. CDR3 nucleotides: TGTGCCGGACAAAGGCTCTATGGCTACACCTTC.

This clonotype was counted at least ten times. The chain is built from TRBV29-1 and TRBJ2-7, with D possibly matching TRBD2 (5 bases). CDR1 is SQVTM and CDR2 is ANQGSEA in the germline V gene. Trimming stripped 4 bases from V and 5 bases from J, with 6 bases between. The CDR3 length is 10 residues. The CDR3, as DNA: TGCAGCGTTGGAGGGAACGAGCAGTACTTC. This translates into CSVGGNEQYF.

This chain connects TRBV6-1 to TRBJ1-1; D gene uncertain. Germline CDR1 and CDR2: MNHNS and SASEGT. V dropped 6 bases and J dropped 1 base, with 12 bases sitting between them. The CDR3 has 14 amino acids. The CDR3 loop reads CASRGIYPNTEAFF. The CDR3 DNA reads TGTGCCAGCAGAGGAATTTACCCGAACACTGAAGCTTTCTTT.

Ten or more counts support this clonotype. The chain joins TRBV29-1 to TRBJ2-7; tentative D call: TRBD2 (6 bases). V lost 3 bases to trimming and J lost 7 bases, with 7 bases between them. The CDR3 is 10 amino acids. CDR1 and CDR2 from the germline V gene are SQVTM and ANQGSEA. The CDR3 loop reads CSVEGTEQYF. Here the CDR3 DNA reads TGCAGCGTTGAGGGGACTGAGCAGTACTTC.

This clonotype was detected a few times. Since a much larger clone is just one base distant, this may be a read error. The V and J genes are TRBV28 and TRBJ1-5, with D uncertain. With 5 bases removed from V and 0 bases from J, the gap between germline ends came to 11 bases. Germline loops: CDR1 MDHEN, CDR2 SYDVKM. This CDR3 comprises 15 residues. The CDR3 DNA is TGTGCCAGCAGTGCGCAGAGATATAGCAATCAGCCCCAGCATTTT. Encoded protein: CASSAQRYSNQPQHF.

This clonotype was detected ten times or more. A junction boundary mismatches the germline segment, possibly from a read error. The CDR3 region has the DNA TGTGCCAGCAGTTTATCGGGGGCTAGTGGAAACACCATATATTTT. Translation: CASSLSGASGNTIYF. J is TRBJ1-3 and V is TRBV5-1, with D perhaps TRBD1 (6 bases). The germline V gene has CDR1 SGHRS and CDR2 YFSETQ. The CDR3 covers 15 residues.

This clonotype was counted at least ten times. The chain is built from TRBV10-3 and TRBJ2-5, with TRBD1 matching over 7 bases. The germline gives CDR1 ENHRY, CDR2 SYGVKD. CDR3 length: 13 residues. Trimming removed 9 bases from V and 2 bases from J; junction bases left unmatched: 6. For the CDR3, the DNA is TGTGCCATAGCTGGACAGGAGCAAGAGACCCAGTACTTC. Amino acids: CAIAGQEQETQYF.

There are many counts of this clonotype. The CDR3 here is CASSSRDRGRGEQYF. In nucleotides, the CDR3 is TGTGCCAGCAGCTCCCGGGACAGGGGGCGCGGGGAGCAGTACTTC. The rearrangement uses TRBV11-2 and TRBJ2-7, with TRBD1 identical over 12 bases. The length of the CDR3 is 15 residues. V lost 4 bases and J lost 7; bases outside the gene matches: 8. CDR1 is SGHAT, CDR2 FQNNGV, per germline.

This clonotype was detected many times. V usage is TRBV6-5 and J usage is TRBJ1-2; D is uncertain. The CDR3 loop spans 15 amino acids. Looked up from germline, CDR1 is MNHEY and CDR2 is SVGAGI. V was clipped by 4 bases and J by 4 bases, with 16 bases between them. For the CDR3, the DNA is TGTGCCAGCAGTTCGGGCGGGCTCCGGCTCTATGGCTACACCTTC. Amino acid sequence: CASSSGGLRLYGYTF.